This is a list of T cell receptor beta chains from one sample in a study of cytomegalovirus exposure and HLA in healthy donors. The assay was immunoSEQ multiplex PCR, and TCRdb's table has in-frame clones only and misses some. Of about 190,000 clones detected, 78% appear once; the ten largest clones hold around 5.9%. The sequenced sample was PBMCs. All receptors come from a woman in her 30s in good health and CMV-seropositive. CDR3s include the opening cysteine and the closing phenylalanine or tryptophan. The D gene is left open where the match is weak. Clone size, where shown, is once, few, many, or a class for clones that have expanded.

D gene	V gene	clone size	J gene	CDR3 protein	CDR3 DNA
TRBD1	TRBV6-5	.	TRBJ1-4	CASRPGTGAEKLFF	TGTGCCAGCAGACCCGGGACAGGGGCCGAAAAACTGTTTTTT
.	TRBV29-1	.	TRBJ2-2	CSVVLAGGELFF	TGCAGCGTTGTTCTTGCGGGCGGGGAGCTGTTTTTT
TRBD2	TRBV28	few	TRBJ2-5	CASSTGTSGLQETQYF	TGTGCCAGCAGTACGGGGACTAGCGGCTTACAAGAGACCCAGTACTTC
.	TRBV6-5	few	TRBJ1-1	CASSELPNTEAFF	TGTGCCAGCAGTGAACTACCGAACACTGAAGCTTTCTTT
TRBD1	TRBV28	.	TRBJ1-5	CASSQDRGGGNQPQHF	TGTGCCAGCAGCCAAGACAGGGGGGGAGGCAATCAGCCCCAGCATTTT
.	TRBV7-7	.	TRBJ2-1	CASSLAQVNEQFF	TGTGCTAGCAGCTTAGCTCAGGTTAATGAGCAGTTCTTC
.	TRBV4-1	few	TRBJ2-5	CASSRSPGTSETQYF	TGCGCCAGCAGCCGATCACCGGGGACTTCGGAGACCCAGTACTTC
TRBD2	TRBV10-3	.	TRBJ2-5	CAISESAGHQETQYF	TGTGCCATCAGTGAGTCAGCGGGGCACCAAGAGACCCAGTACTTC
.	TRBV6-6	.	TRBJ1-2	CASNPQGANYGYTF	TGTGCCAGCAACCCACAGGGAGCTAACTATGGCTACACCTTC
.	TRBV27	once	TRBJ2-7	CASSFGPRRYEQYF	TGTGCCAGCAGTTTCGGACCCCGGAGGTACGAGCAGTACTTC